The clone carrying this T cell receptor beta chain was seen more than once but under ten times. The CDR3 runs 14 residues. V was cut by 5 bases and J by 0 bases, with 10 bases left in between. Germline V gives CDR1 MGHDK, CDR2 SYGVNS. This entry belongs to a study of response to subunit inactivated influenza vaccine. Each CDR3 protein gets one entry after TCRdb re-called the RT-PCR reads with MiXCR. The sample has more than 550,000 distinct CDR3 sequences; around 11% are singletons. In addition, the sample was reused for a study of T cells expressing NK-cell markers. From that report: The authors made TCR beta cDNA libraries by 5'RACE template switching. This switching added a universal primer site and UMIs. Sequencing of TCR beta repertoires drew on sorted CD3+CD56+NKG2C+, CD3+CD56+NKG2C- and CD3+CD56-NKG2C+ T cells. Seven HCMV-seropositive donors and one seronegative donor made up the eight sequenced donors. Dominance of the CD3+CD56-NKG2C+ fraction by these clonotypes also held in several donors. HCMV specificity of expanded NKG2C+ T cell clones remained unclear.

The receptor was isolated from a middle-aged man who received an inactivated influenza vaccine. This rearrangement joins TRBV25-1 to TRBJ2-5; D not certain. This material consisted of PBMCs from blood, taken on the day of vaccination. The CDR3: CASSSDRHQETQYF. The CDR3 nucleotides are TGTGCCAGCAGTTCCGACCGTCACCAAGAGACCCAGTACTTC.